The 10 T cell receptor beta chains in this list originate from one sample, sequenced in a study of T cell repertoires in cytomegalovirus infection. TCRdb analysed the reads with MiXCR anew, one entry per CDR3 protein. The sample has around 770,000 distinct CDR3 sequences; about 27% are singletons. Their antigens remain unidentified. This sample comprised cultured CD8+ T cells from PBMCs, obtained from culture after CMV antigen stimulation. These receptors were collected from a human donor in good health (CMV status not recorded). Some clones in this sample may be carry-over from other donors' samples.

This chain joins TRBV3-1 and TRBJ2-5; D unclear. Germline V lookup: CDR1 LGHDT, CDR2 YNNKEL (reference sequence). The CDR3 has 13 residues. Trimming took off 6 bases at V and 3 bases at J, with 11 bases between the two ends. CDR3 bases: TGTGCCAGCAGTGCCACTCGGAAAGAGACCCAGTACTTC. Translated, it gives CASSATRKETQYF.

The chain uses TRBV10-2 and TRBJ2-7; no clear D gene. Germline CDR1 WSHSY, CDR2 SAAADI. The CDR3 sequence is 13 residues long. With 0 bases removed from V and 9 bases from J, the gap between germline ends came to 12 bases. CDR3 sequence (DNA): TGCGCCAGCAGTGAGTCTGCTGGGCAAGGGCAGTACGTC. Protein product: CASSESAGQGQYV.

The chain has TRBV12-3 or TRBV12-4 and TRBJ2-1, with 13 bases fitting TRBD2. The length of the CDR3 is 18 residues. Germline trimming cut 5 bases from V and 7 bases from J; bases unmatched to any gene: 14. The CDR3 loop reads CASSPRTSGGFPGNEQFF. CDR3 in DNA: TGTGCCAGCAGTCCAAGGACTAGCGGGGGTTTTCCGGGGAATGAGCAGTTCTTC.

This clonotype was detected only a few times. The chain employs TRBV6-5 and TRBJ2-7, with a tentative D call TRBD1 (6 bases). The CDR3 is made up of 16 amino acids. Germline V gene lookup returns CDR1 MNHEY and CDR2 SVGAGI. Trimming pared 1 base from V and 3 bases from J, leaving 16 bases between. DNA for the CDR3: TGTGCCAGCAGTTACTTTACCACAGGGAATGGCTACGAGCAGTACTTC. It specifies CASSYFTTGNGYEQYF.

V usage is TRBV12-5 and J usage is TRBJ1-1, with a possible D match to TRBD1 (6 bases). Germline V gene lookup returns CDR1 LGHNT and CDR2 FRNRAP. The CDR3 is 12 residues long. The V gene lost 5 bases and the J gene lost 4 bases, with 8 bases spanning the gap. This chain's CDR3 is CASGEGVTEAFF. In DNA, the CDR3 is TGTGCTAGTGGTGAGGGGGTCACTGAAGCTTTCTTT.

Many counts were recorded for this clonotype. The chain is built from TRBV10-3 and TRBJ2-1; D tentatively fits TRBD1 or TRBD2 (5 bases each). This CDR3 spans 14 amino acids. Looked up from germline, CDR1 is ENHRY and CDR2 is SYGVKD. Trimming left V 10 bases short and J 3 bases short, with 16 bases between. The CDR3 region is CATSKGPGYNEQFF. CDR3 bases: TGTGCCACTTCAAAGGGACCCGGCTACAATGAGCAGTTCTTC.

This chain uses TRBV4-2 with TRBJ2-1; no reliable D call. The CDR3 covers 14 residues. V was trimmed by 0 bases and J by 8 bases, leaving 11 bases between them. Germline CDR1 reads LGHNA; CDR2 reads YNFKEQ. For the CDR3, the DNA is TGTGCCAGCAGCCAAGAAAGGCCCCGTGATGAGCAGTTCTTC. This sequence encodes CASSQERPRDEQFF.

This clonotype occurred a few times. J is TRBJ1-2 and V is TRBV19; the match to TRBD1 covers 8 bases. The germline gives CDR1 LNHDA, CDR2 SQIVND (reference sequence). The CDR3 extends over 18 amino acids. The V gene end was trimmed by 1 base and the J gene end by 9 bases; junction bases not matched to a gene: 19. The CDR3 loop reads CASSIGVGTRTGIESYTF. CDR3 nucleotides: TGTGCCAGTAGTATAGGGGTAGGAACGCGGACAGGGATCGAGAGCTACACCTTC.

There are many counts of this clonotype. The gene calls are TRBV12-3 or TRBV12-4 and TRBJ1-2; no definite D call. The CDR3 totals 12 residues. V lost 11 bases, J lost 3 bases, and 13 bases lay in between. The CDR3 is CASRAVDYGYTF. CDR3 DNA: TGTGCCTCCCGGGCGGTTGACTATGGCTACACCTTC.

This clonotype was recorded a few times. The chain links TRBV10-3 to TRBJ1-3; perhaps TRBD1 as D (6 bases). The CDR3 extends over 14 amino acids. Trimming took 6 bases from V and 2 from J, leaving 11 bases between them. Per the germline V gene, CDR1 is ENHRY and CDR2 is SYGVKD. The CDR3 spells CAISRGGAGNTIYF. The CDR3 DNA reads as TGTGCCATCAGCCGAGGGGGGGCTGGAAACACCATATATTTT.